The 2 T cell receptor beta chains below were found in one sample sequenced in a study of cytotoxic CD8 clonotypes in ibrutinib-treated CLL (dated by TCRdb to the early 2020s). The method was the immunoSEQ multiplex PCR assay. Sourced from immuneACCESS, this table was stored by TCRdb with only in-frame sequences that have V and J called. A share of the clones is absent; for the studies checked, an unresolved V gene accounts for under half, and the remainder has no known explanation. The sample profile shows 160,000 or so clones; under 85% of them were found once. The biggest ten clones account for under 5.5% of the sample. What the time point label conveys for this sample: around 25 months on ibrutinib. This material consisted of PBMCs, taken after 24 months of ibrutinib treatment. Receptors were obtained from a human donor with chronic lymphocytic leukemia.

The table lists this clone with a count of one. The chain is built from TRBV6-5 and TRBJ2-1; D is uncertain. In germline, CDR1 is MNHEY, CDR2 SVGAGI. The CDR3 extends over 11 amino acids. Trimming cost V 5 bases and J 7 bases, with 6 bases left between them. The CDR3 is CASSKVNEQFF. DNA for the CDR3: TGTGCCAGCAGTAAGGTTAATGAGCAGTTCTTC.

This clone showed up just once. The chain links TRBV6-1 to TRBJ1-4; D call uncertain. CDR1 MNHNS and CDR2 SASEGT come from the germline V gene. V lost 1 base and J 8 bases, leaving 17 bases between the germline ends. The CDR3 loop spans 16 amino acids. The DNA for the CDR3 is TGTGCCAGCAGTGAAGAGAGGAGGCTGGCTTGGGAAAAACTGTTTTTT. Residues: CASSEERRLAWEKLFF.